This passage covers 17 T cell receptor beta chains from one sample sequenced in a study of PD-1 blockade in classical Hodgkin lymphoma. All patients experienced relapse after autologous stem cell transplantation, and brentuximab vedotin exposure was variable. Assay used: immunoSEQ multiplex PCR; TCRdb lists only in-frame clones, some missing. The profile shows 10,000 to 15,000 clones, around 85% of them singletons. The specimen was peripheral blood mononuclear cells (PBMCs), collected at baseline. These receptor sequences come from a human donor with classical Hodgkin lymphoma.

The CDR3 protein is CASSTTGAGLSGANVLTF. In nucleotides, the CDR3 is TGTGCCAGCAGTACCACCGGGGCTGGTTTATCTGGGGCCAACGTCCTGACTTTC. The chain recombines TRBV27 with TRBJ2-6; D tentatively reads TRBD1 or TRBD2 (5 bases each). Germline values: CDR1 MNHEY, CDR2 SMNVEV (reference sequence). The V and J ends lost 5 bases and 1 base respectively, with 18 bases between them. The CDR3 has 18 residues.

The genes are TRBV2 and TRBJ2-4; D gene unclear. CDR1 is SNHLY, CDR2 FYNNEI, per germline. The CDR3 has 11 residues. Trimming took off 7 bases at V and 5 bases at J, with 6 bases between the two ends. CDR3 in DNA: TGTGCCAGCAAGTGGGAAAACATTCAGTACTTC. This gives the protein CASKWENIQYF.

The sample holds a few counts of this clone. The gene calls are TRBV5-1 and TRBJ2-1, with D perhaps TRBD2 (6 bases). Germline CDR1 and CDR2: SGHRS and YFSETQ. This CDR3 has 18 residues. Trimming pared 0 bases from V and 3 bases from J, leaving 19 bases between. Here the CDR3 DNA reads TGCGCCAGCAGCTTGGATGCCATGGGTGGTAGCGGCTACAATGAGCAGTTCTTC. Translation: CASSLDAMGGSGYNEQFF.

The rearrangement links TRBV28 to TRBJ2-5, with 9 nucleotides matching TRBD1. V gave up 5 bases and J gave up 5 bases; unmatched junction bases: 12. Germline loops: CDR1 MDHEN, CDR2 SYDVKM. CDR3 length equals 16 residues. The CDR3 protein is CASSTMRTGVVETQYF. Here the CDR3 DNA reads TGTGCCAGCAGTACTATGAGGACAGGGGTGGTGGAGACCCAGTACTTC.

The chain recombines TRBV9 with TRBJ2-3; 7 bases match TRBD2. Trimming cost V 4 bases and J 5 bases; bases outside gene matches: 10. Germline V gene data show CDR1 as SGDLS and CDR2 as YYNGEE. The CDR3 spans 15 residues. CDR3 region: CASSPISGGVDTQYF. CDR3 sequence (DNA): TGTGCCAGCAGCCCAATTTCGGGGGGAGTAGATACGCAGTATTTT.

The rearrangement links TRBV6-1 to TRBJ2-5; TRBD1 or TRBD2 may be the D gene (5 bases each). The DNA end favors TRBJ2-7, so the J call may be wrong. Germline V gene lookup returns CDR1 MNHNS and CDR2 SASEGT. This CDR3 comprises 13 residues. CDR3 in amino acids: CASSENPGSEQYF. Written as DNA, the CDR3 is TGTGCCAGCAGTGAAAACCCAGGGAGCGAGCAGTACTTC.

CDR3 coding DNA: TGCAGCGTCGCTACTAGCGGGAGTTGGTACGAGCAGTACTTC. As protein: CSVATSGSWYEQYF. The chain recombines TRBV29-1 with TRBJ2-7, with TRBD2 identical over 11 bases. CDR3 length equals 14 residues. Germline CDR1 is SQVTM and CDR2 is ANQGSEA. The junction had 8 bases not matched to a gene; V was cut back by 6 bases and J by 4 bases.

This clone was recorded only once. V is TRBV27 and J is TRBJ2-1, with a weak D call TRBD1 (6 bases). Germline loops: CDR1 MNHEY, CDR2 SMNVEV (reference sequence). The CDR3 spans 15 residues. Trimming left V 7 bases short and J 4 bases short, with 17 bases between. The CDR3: CASTLQGTKYNEQFF. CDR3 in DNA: TGTGCCAGCACCCTCCAGGGGACAAAGTACAATGAGCAGTTCTTC.

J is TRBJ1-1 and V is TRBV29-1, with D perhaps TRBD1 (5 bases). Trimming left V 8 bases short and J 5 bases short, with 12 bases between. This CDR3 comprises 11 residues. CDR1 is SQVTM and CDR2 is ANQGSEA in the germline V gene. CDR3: CSTGGGTEAFF. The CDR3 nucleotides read TGCAGCACGGGCGGGGGGACTGAAGCTTTCTTT.

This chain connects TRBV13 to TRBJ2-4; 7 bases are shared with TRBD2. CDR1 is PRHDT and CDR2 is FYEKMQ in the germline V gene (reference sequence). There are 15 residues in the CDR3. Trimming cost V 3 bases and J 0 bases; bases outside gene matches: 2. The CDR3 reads CASSLLAEAKNIQYF. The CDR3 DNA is TGTGCCAGCAGCTTGCTAGCGGAAGCCAAAAACATTCAGTACTTC.

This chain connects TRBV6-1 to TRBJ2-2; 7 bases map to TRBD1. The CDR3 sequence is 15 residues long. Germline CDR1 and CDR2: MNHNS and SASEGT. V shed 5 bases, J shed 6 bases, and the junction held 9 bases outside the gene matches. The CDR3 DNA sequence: TGTGCCAGCAGTTTGGACAGGACGCAGGCCGGGGAGCTGTTTTTT. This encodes CASSLDRTQAGELFF.

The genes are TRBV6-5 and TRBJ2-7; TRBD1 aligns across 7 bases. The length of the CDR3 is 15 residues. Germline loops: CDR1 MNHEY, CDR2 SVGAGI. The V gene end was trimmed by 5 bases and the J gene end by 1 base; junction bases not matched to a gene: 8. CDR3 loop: CASSGRPGQSYEQYF. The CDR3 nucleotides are TGTGCCAGCAGTGGCCGACCGGGACAGTCCTACGAGCAGTACTTC.

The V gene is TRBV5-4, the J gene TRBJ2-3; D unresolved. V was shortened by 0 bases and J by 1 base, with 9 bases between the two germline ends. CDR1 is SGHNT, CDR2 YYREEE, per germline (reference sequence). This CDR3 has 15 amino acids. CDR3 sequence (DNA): TGTGCCAGCAGCTTGGCCAGCTGGGGCACAGATACGCAGTATTTT. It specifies CASSLASWGTDTQYF.

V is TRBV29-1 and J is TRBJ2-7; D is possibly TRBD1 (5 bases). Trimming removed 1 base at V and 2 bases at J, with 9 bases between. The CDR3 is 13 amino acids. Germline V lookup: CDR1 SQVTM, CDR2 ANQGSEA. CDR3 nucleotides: TGCAGCGTTGAAGGGGGCTCAGCCTACGAGCAGTACTTC. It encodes CSVEGGSAYEQYF.

DNA for the CDR3: TGTGCCAGCAGCCAAGATCAGGTAGACACTGAAGCTTTCTTT. Translating gives CASSQDQVDTEAFF. The V gene is TRBV14, the J gene TRBJ1-1; D gene ambiguous. CDR3 size: 14 residues. Germline-derived CDR1 and CDR2 are SGHDN and FVKESK. V was cut by 0 bases and J by 3 bases, with 8 bases left in between.

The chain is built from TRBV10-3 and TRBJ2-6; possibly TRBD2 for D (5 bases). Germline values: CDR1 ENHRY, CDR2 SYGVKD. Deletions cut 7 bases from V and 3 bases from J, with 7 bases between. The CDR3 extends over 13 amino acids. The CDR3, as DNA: TGTGCCATCACCGGGGATGGGGCCAACGTCCTGACTTTC. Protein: CAITGDGANVLTF.

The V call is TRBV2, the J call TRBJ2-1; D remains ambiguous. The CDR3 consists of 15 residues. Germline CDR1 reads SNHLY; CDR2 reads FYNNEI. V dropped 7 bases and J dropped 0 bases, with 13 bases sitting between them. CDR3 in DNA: TGTGCCAGCACCCCGGACCGGAACTCCTACAATGAGCAGTTCTTC. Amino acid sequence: CASTPDRNSYNEQFF.